A selection of T cell receptor beta chains follows, all from one sample in a study of cytomegalovirus exposure and HLA in healthy donors. The protocol was immunoSEQ multiplex PCR, while the TCRdb copy is restricted to in-frame clones and leaves out a portion. This table holds roughly 140,000 clones. Material for sequencing was PBMCs. These receptors all stem from a man aged 35-49 years in good health and CMV-seronegative. Each CDR3 is given with its conserved first and last residue. The D gene is left open where the match is weak.

d_call j_call v_call cdr3_aa cdr3_nt
- TRBJ1-6 TRBV9 CASSTGTLGSGPLHF TGTGCCAGCAGCACCGGGACTCTGGGATCGGGGCCCCTCCACTTT
- TRBJ1-2 TRBV19 CASSIRDKRSHGYTF TGTGCCAGTAGTATTAGGGACAAGCGGTCCCATGGCTACACCTTC
TRBD2 TRBJ2-5 TRBV13 CASRPWGEGETQYF TGTGCCAGCAGACCCTGGGGGGAGGGAGAGACCCAGTACTTC
- TRBJ1-2 TRBV7-2 CASSFDTTRFYGYTF TGTGCCAGCAGCTTCGATACCACAAGATTCTATGGCTACACCTTC
- TRBJ2-7 TRBV19 CASSPSDRTYEQYF TGTGCCAGTAGTCCCTCAGACAGAACCTACGAGCAGTACTTC
- TRBJ1-2 TRBV7-9 CASSVDRNYGYTF TGTGCCAGCAGCGTGGACAGAAACTATGGCTACACCTTC
- TRBJ1-2 TRBV19 CASTSGAGPNYGYTF TGTGCCAGCACCTCAGGGGCAGGGCCTAACTATGGCTACACCTTC
TRBD2 TRBJ2-3 TRBV5-1 CASTTSGGAGDTQYF TGCGCCAGCACCACGAGCGGGGGGGCCGGAGATACGCAGTATTTT
- TRBJ1-4 TRBV2 CASSERQINEKLFF TGTGCCAGCAGTGAGCGGCAGATTAATGAAAAACTGTTTTTT
TRBD1 TRBJ2-4 TRBV4-3 CASSQKQGVGIQYF TGCGCCAGCAGCCAAAAACAGGGGGTCGGCATTCAGTACTTC
- TRBJ1-3 TRBV27 CASGHVSGNTIYF TGTGCCAGTGGACACGTTTCTGGAAACACCATATATTTT
- TRBJ1-6 TRBV4-2 CASSQEREAAYNSPLHF TGTGCCAGCAGCCAAGAAAGGGAGGCAGCGTATAATTCACCCCTCCACTTT
- TRBJ1-4 TRBV28 CASSLGGDLEKLFF TGTGCCAGCAGTTTGGGGGGAGACTTAGAAAAACTGTTTTTT
- TRBJ1-2 TRBV7-9 CASSNRAEYGYTF TGTGCCAGCAGTAACAGGGCAGAATATGGCTACACCTTC
TRBD2 TRBJ2-3 TRBV5-4 CASSRLAGAPADTPYF TGTGCCAGCAGTCGACTAGCGGGGGCCCCGGCGGATACGCCGTATTTT
- TRBJ1-6 TRBV6-5 CASSYYLGTIHSPLHF TGTGCCAGCAGTTACTACTTAGGGACAATTCATTCACCCCTCCACTTT
- TRBJ2-2 TRBV7-7 CASSTEAGELFF TGTGCCAGCAGCACTGAGGCCGGGGAGCTGTTTTTT
TRBD1 TRBJ2-5 TRBV6-5 CASSVGTGGETQYF TGTGCCAGCAGCGTCGGGACAGGGGGGGAGACCCAGTACTTC
- TRBJ2-4 TRBV28 CASSSTAGVGKNIQYF TGTGCCAGCAGTTCAACTGCCGGGGTAGGGAAAAACATTCAGTACTTC
TRBD2 TRBJ2-5 TRBV29-1 CSAERGGGGETQYF TGCAGCGCCGAACGGGGCGGGGGGGGCGAGACCCAGTACTTC
TRBD1 TRBJ2-1 TRBV15 CATSRVPGQEGNEQFF TGTGCCACCAGCAGAGTCCCGGGACAGGAGGGCAATGAGCAGTTCTTC
TRBD1 TRBJ1-3 TRBV4-2 CASSQEEGALLSGNTIYF TGTGCCAGCAGCCAAGAGGAGGGGGCCCTGCTCTCTGGAAACACCATATATTTT
TRBD1 TRBJ2-5 TRBV7-2 CASSHQGQIWYQETQYF TGTGCCAGCAGTCACCAGGGACAGATTTGGTACCAAGAGACCCAGTACTTC
TRBD2 TRBJ2-7 TRBV5-6 CASSAPRVSGGAGEQYF TGTGCCAGCAGCGCGCCTCGGGTCAGCGGGGGGGCGGGCGAGCAGTACTTC
- TRBJ2-7 TRBV2 CASSLDGGGYYEQYF TGTGCCAGCAGCCTAGACGGAGGTGGGTACTACGAGCAGTACTTC
TRBD1 TRBJ1-1 TRBV6-4 CASSDEQGVGEAFF TGTGCCAGCAGTGACGAACAGGGGGTAGGTGAAGCTTTCTTT
- TRBJ1-2 TRBV5-6 CASSLGTGTGYGYTF TGTGCCAGCAGCTTGGGCACAGGTACCGGCTATGGCTACACCTTC
TRBD1 TRBJ1-5 TRBV6-6 CASSFDRGSYQPQHF TGTGCCAGCAGTTTTGACAGGGGGAGTTATCAGCCCCAGCATTTT
- TRBJ2-7 TRBV7-9 CASSSLQGYEQYF TGTGCCAGCAGCTCATTACAGGGTTACGAGCAGTACTTC
- TRBJ1-4 TRBV7-2 CASSLTSVLATNEKLFF TGTGCCAGCAGCTTAACGTCGGTTCTTGCAACTAATGAAAAACTGTTTTTT
TRBD1 TRBJ1-4 TRBV25-1 CASSEGQENEKLFF TGTGCCAGCAGTGAGGGACAGGAGAATGAAAAACTGTTTTTT
- TRBJ1-2 TRBV27 CASSSLTFSPGYGYTF TGTGCCAGCAGTTCCCTGACCTTCTCCCCGGGGTACGGCTACACCTTC
- TRBJ1-1 TRBV9 CASSVDGGMNTEAFF TGTGCCAGCAGCGTAGACGGAGGGATGAACACTGAAGCTTTCTTT
- TRBJ1-1 TRBV7-3 CASSLSGANTEAFF TGTGCCAGCAGCTTATCGGGTGCTAACACTGAAGCTTTCTTT
- TRBJ1-6 TRBV27 CASSSWGGNSPLHF TGTGCCAGCAGTTCGTGGGGGGGGAATTCACCCCTCCACTTT
- TRBJ1-1 TRBV4-3 CASSQETTVETEAFF TGCGCCAGCAGCCAAGAAACGACAGTGGAGACTGAAGCTTTCTTT
- TRBJ1-2 TRBV4-1 CASSLLQQGLYGYTF TGCGCCAGCAGCCTCCTACAACAGGGCCTCTATGGCTACACCTTC
TRBD1 TRBJ2-2 TRBV19 CASSLTQGAGGELFF TGTGCCAGTAGTCTCACTCAGGGGGCAGGCGGGGAGCTGTTTTTT
TRBD1 TRBJ2-1 TRBV6-4 CASSPGSGTGGGNGQNEQFF TGTGCCAGCAGCCCGGGTTCCGGGACAGGGGGCGGAAATGGGCAAAATGAGCAGTTCTTC
- TRBJ1-6 TRBV5-4 CASSASGTNNSPLHF TGTGCCAGCAGCGCTTCCGGGACAAATAATTCACCCCTCCACTTT
- TRBJ1-6 TRBV6-5 CASSYEAYNSPLHF TGTGCCAGCAGTTACGAGGCCTATAATTCACCCCTCCACTTT
- TRBJ1-4 TRBV18 CASSQGQTTNEKLFF TGTGCCAGCTCACAGGGACAAACAACTAATGAAAAACTGTTTTTT
TRBD1 TRBJ2-5 TRBV7-2 CASSERQGMLGETQYF TGTGCCAGCAGCGAGAGACAGGGGATGTTAGGAGAGACCCAGTACTTC
TRBD1 TRBJ1-3 TRBV19 CASRGQAISGNTIYF TGTGCCAGTAGGGGACAGGCGATTTCTGGAAACACCATATATTTT
- TRBJ2-2 TRBV14 CASSQAGLPGELFF TGTGCCAGCAGCCAAGCGGGATTACCCGGGGAGCTGTTTTTT
TRBD1 TRBJ2-5 TRBV5-4 CASSPRTGQETQYF TGTGCCAGCAGCCCGCGGACAGGGCAAGAGACCCAGTACTTC
- TRBJ2-5 TRBV9 CASSLAGALGQETQYF TGTGCCAGCAGCCTGGCGGGGGCGCTGGGTCAAGAGACCCAGTACTTC
TRBD2 TRBJ2-7 TRBV19 CASSYAGGVPGYEQYF TGTGCCAGTAGTTACGCCGGGGGGGTCCCCGGCTACGAGCAGTACTTC
TRBD2 TRBJ2-4 TRBV7-2 CASSSGGGAKNIQYF TGTGCCAGCAGCTCAGGCGGGGGAGCCAAAAACATTCAGTACTTC
TRBD2 TRBJ2-3 TRBV6-4 CASSDSPLAGSTDTQYF TGTGCCAGCAGTGACTCCCCACTAGCGGGGAGCACAGATACGCAGTATTTT
TRBD1 TRBJ2-3 TRBV27 CGTGGKADTQYF TGTGGCACAGGGGGGAAAGCAGATACGCAGTATTTT